The 31 T cell receptor beta chains reported below all come from one sample, sequenced in a study of blood T cell repertoires in COVID-19. Profiling relied on immunoSEQ multiplex PCR, and the TCRdb table lists in-frame clones only, not all of them. The data hold about 210,000 clones, with approximately 80% observed a single time. The sample taken for sequencing was peripheral blood. All receptors derive from a man in his forties or fifties with active or convalescent COVID-19.

V is TRBV28 and J is TRBJ1-1, with 7 bases matching TRBD1. The CDR3 has 14 amino acids. Germline V gene data show CDR1 as MDHEN and CDR2 as SYDVKM. Trimming took 5 bases from V and 1 from J; bases not matched to a gene: 4. For the CDR3, the DNA is TGTGCCAGCAGTCCCGGGACAGAGAACACTGAAGCTTTCTTT. Protein sequence: CASSPGTENTEAFF.

This chain joins TRBV7-9 and TRBJ2-1; TRBD2 matches 7 bases. Germline-derived CDR1 and CDR2 are SEHNR and FQNEAQ (reference sequence). This CDR3 is built from 15 residues. V was pared by 3 bases and J by 3 bases, with 5 bases of the junction left unmatched. CDR3 nucleotides: TGTGCCAGCAGCTTTACTAGCGACTACTACAATGAGCAGTTCTTC. It specifies CASSFTSDYYNEQFF.

The V call is TRBV28, the J call TRBJ1-4, with D unclear. Trimming cost V 5 bases and J 5 bases, with 15 bases left between them. The CDR3 consists of 15 residues. Germline V gene data show CDR1 as MDHEN and CDR2 as SYDVKM. The CDR3 nucleotides are TGTGCCAGCAGTCCCCCCGGGGAATTCAATGAAAAACTGTTTTTT. It encodes CASSPPGEFNEKLFF.

This clone appeared a single time. The chain links TRBV5-1 to TRBJ2-5, with TRBD2 matching 8 bases. The germline gives CDR1 SGHRS, CDR2 YFSETQ. This CDR3 region has 15 residues. V lost 0 bases and J lost 5; bases outside the gene matches: 6. The CDR3 region is CASSLGGRLLETQYF. The CDR3 coding sequence is TGCGCCAGCAGCTTGGGCGGGAGGCTCCTCGAGACCCAGTACTTC.

This rearrangement joins TRBV18 to TRBJ1-5; 7 positions agree with TRBD1. With V trimmed by 3 bases and J by 4 bases, 0 bases remained unmatched. In germline, CDR1 is KGHSH, CDR2 LQKENI. The CDR3 runs 13 residues. The CDR3 DNA reads TGTGCCAGCTCACCGACAGGGAATCAGCCCCAGCATTTT. This codes for CASSPTGNQPQHF. The full variable domain, rest sourced from reference TRBV18 and TRBJ1-5, is NAGVMQNPRHLVRRRGQEARLRCSPMKGHSHVYWYRQLPEEGLKFMVYLQKENIIDESGMPKERFSAEFPKEGPSILRIQQVVRGDSAAYFCASSPTGNQPQHFGDGTRLSIL.

This chain links TRBV5-1 with TRBJ2-3; D possibly corresponds to TRBD2 (6 bases). Germline values: CDR1 SGHRS, CDR2 YFSETQ. The CDR3 spans 14 residues. With 3 bases removed from V and 5 bases from J, the gap between germline ends came to 13 bases. The CDR3, as DNA: TGCGCCAGCAGCTCCGGGACTGTCGGAGATACGCAGTATTTT. This gives the protein CASSSGTVGDTQYF.

This clone is a singleton in its sample. The rearrangement joins TRBV4-3 to TRBJ1-3; tentatively, D is TRBD1 (6 bases). Germline lookup yields CDR1 LGHNA and CDR2 YSLEER. Trimming pared 5 bases from V and 11 bases from J, leaving 25 bases between. The CDR3 sequence is 16 residues long. The CDR3 here is CASSKKVDSRDFPIYF. DNA for the CDR3: TGCGCCAGCAGCAAAAAAGTGGACAGTCGGGATTTCCCCATATATTTT.

The gene calls are TRBV6-1 and TRBJ2-5; TRBD2 aligns across 14 bases. The CDR3 runs to 17 residues. With V trimmed by 4 bases and J by 3 bases, 7 bases remained unmatched. Per the germline V gene, CDR1 is MNHNS and CDR2 is SASEGT. This CDR3 is CASSGGLAGVDKETQYF. CDR3 DNA: TGTGCCAGCAGTGGGGGACTAGCGGGGGTTGATAAAGAGACCCAGTACTTC.

This sequence joins TRBV2 and TRBJ2-5, with TRBD2 matching 12 bases. Germline V CDR1 and CDR2: SNHLY, FYNNEI. V dropped 6 bases and J dropped 2; count of bases not matched to a gene: 10. CDR3 length equals 17 residues. This CDR3 reads CASSPWGTSGGQETQYF. In nucleotides, the CDR3 is TGTGCCAGCAGCCCCTGGGGTACTAGCGGGGGGCAAGAGACCCAGTACTTC.

The J gene is TRBJ1-1, the V gene TRBV15, with D tentatively TRBD1 (6 bases). CDR3 length equals 15 residues. The V gene lost 4 bases and the J gene lost 2 bases, with 14 bases spanning the gap. Germline CDR1 LNHNV, CDR2 YYDKDF (reference sequence). The CDR3 sequence is CATSKKTRGNTEAFF. The CDR3 nucleotides read TGTGCCACCAGCAAAAAGACCAGGGGAAACACTGAAGCTTTCTTT.

V and J are TRBV3-1 (or the pseudogene TRBV3-2) and TRBJ2-2, with a weak D call TRBD2 (5 bases). Germline V gene data show CDR1 as LGHDT and CDR2 as YNNKEL (reference sequence). V was trimmed by 8 bases and J by 0 bases, leaving 16 bases between them. The CDR3 contains 16 residues. Here the CDR3 DNA reads TGTGCCAGCGAGAAGCGGCTGGTAACGAACACCGGGGAGCTGTTTTTT. This codes for CASEKRLVTNTGELFF.

The J gene is TRBJ1-1, the V gene TRBV2; 9 positions match TRBD1. The germline gives CDR1 SNHLY, CDR2 FYNNEI. The junction had 3 bases not matched to a gene; V was cut back by 1 base and J by 6 bases. The length of the CDR3 is 14 residues. CDR3: CASSEEQGAAEAFF. CDR3 DNA: TGTGCCAGCAGTGAAGAACAGGGGGCCGCTGAAGCTTTCTTT.

The chain links TRBV2 to TRBJ1-1; TRBD1 agrees at 7 bases. CDR3 length equals 12 residues. The V gene end was trimmed by 5 bases and the J gene end by 9 bases; junction bases not matched to a gene: 6. Germline CDR1 and CDR2: SNHLY and FYNNEI. The CDR3 loop is CASSPRQGKAFF. CDR3 DNA: TGTGCCAGCAGTCCCCGACAGGGAAAAGCTTTCTTT. The variable domain in full, with the rest retrieved from reference TRBV2 and TRBJ1-1, is EPEVTQTPSHQVTQMGQEVILRCVPISNHLYFYWYRQILGQKVEFLVSFYNNEISEKSEIFDDQFSVERPDGSNFTLKIRSTKLEDSAMYFCASSPRQGKAFFGQGTRLTVV.

The chain uses TRBV10-2 and TRBJ2-1; 7 bases align to TRBD2. The CDR3 contains 14 residues. Germline trimming cut 6 bases from V and 2 bases from J; bases unmatched to any gene: 4. Germline V CDR1 and CDR2: WSHSY, SAAADI. CDR3 in amino acids: CASSDGGTYNEQFF. The CDR3, as DNA: TGCGCCAGCAGCGACGGGGGGACCTACAATGAGCAGTTCTTC.

V gene TRBV13 combines with J gene TRBJ1-2, with 7 bases matching TRBD1. The CDR3 has 14 amino acids. Germline lookup yields CDR1 PRHDT and CDR2 FYEKMQ (reference sequence). Unmatched junction bases numbered 11, after V lost 5 bases and J lost 8 bases. CDR3 region: CASSQGQPSNGYTF. The CDR3 DNA is TGTGCCAGCAGCCAGGGACAGCCATCCAACGGCTACACCTTC.

The chain joins TRBV9 to TRBJ2-1, with TRBD2 matching over 10 bases. The J segment lost 7 bases and the V segment lost 6 bases, leaving 13 bases of the junction unmatched. Germline V lookup: CDR1 SGDLS, CDR2 YYNGEE. The CDR3 is made up of 16 amino acids. CDR3 sequence: CASTYSPAGGPNEQFF. The CDR3 DNA follows: TGTGCCAGCACCTACAGTCCAGCGGGGGGGCCTAATGAGCAGTTCTTC.

The rearrangement joins TRBV7-2 to TRBJ2-1, with 9 bases matching TRBD1. Trimming took 3 bases from V and 2 from J; bases not matched to a gene: 2. Germline-derived CDR1 and CDR2 are SGHTA and FQGNSA. This CDR3 contains 15 residues. The CDR3 DNA is TGTGCCAGCAGCTTTACAGGGGGCGCCTACAATGAGCAGTTCTTC. Translation gives CASSFTGGAYNEQFF.

The chain links TRBV9 to TRBJ2-1, with D possibly matching TRBD1 (5 bases). The CDR3 has 14 amino acids. Trimming removed 0 bases from V and 1 base from J, with 5 bases in between. Germline V CDR1 and CDR2: SGDLS, YYNGEE. The CDR3 here is CASSVEGSYNEQFF. CDR3 DNA sequence: TGTGCCAGCAGCGTAGAGGGGTCCTACAATGAGCAGTTCTTC.

The CDR3 region has the DNA TGCGCCAGCAGCTTGTGGGCGGGAGTAACCTACAATGAGCAGTTCTTC. Amino acids: CASSLWAGVTYNEQFF. This chain joins TRBV5-1 and TRBJ2-1; 7 bases are a match to TRBD2. Per germline, CDR1 SGHRS and CDR2 YFSETQ. The V segment lost 1 base and the J segment 2 bases; nucleotides outside the gene matches: 6. The CDR3 has 16 amino acids.

The sample holds one count of this clone. The chain employs TRBV24-1 and TRBJ1-2, with D possibly TRBD1 on 5 matching bases. CDR3 length: 14 amino acids. Trimming removed 2 bases from V and 4 bases from J, with 10 bases in between. CDR1 is KGHDR, CDR2 SFDVKD, per germline. CDR3 coding DNA: TGTGCCACCAGTGATTCCGGGACTGTCTATGGCTACACCTTC. Its translation: CATSDSGTVYGYTF.

This rearrangement joins TRBV7-3 to TRBJ2-1; no clear D. CDR3 length: 13 residues. Germline CDR1 and CDR2: SGHTA and FQGTGA. Trimming removed 2 bases at V and 5 bases at J, with 7 bases between. The CDR3 nucleotides read TGTGCCAGCAGCTTATCACAGAACAATGAGCAGTTCTTC. The encoded protein is CASSLSQNNEQFF.

V gene TRBV5-1 combines with J gene TRBJ1-1; 8 nucleotides agree with TRBD1. V was pared by 5 bases and J by 3 bases, with 9 bases of the junction left unmatched. The germline V gene has CDR1 SGHRS and CDR2 YFSETQ. This CDR3 is 15 amino acids long. CDR3 protein: CASRRGQAYDTEAFF. The CDR3 region has the DNA TGCGCCAGCAGACGGGGACAGGCTTATGACACTGAAGCTTTCTTT.

The chain recombines TRBV18 with TRBJ2-5; tentative D call: TRBD2 (5 bases). V was pared by 3 bases and J by 2 bases, with 16 bases between. This CDR3 contains 16 residues. CDR1 is KGHSH, CDR2 LQKENI, per germline. The CDR3, as DNA: TGTGCCAGCTCACCTGAGCGGAAGAGGAGACAAGAGACCCAGTACTTC. It is translated as CASSPERKRRQETQYF.

This chain connects TRBV29-1 to TRBJ2-7; 8 bases align to TRBD1. With 6 bases clipped from V and 5 bases from J, the junction kept 15 bases outside the gene matches. This CDR3 region has 15 residues. In germline, CDR1 is SQVTM, CDR2 ANQGSEA. The CDR3: CSVRTGPLFLDEQYF. The CDR3 nucleotides are TGCAGCGTCCGGACAGGGCCGCTATTCCTAGACGAGCAGTACTTC.

The chain carries TRBV18 and TRBJ2-1, with TRBD2 identical over 12 bases. The CDR3 is 14 amino acids. CDR1 is KGHSH, CDR2 LQKENI, per germline. V lost 2 bases and J lost 10; bases outside the gene matches: 3. As DNA, the CDR3 is TGTGCCAGCTCACCAGCTAGCGGGAGGGCCGAGCAGTTCTTC. Translation gives CASSPASGRAEQFF.

The rearrangement joins TRBV28 to TRBJ2-7, with 11 positions matching TRBD1. Germline V gene lookup returns CDR1 MDHEN and CDR2 SYDVKM. The V segment lost 6 bases and the J segment 3 bases; nucleotides outside the gene matches: 4. The CDR3 runs to 14 residues. The CDR3 bases are TGTGCCAGCAGCACCGGGACAGGGGGCTACGAGCAGTACTTC. Translating it yields CASSTGTGGYEQYF.

The chain carries TRBV6-2 or TRBV6-3 and TRBJ2-3, with 10 bases matching TRBD1. This CDR3 comprises 15 residues. The germline gives CDR1 MNHEY, CDR2 SVGEGT. With V trimmed by 5 bases and J by 6 bases, 8 bases remained unmatched. Written as DNA, the CDR3 is TGTGCCAGCAGTAGCCGGGACAGGGGACACGATACGCAGTATTTT. It specifies CASSSRDRGHDTQYF.

V gene TRBV5-4 combines with J gene TRBJ1-1; D call uncertain. This CDR3 has 12 amino acids. CDR1 is SGHNT, CDR2 YYREEE, per germline (reference sequence). Trimming took 3 bases from V and 11 from J, leaving 14 bases between them. The CDR3 DNA sequence: TGTGCCAGCAGCTACGACGGGGTAGGGGCTTTCTTT. It translates to CASSYDGVGAFF.

The V call is TRBV6-6, the J call TRBJ1-3; 7 positions match TRBD1. Germline V lookup: CDR1 MNHNY, CDR2 SVGAGI (reference sequence). V dropped 2 bases and J dropped 1; count of bases not matched to a gene: 2. This CDR3 has 15 residues. The CDR3 DNA reads as TGTGCCAGCAGTTACCCGGACAGGTCTGGAAACACCATATATTTT. It codes for CASSYPDRSGNTIYF.

J is TRBJ1-6 and V is TRBV6-2 or TRBV6-3; 9 bases line up with TRBD1. CDR1 is MNHEY and CDR2 is SVGEGT in the germline V gene. The CDR3 loop spans 15 amino acids. Trimming cost V 6 bases and J 8 bases; bases outside gene matches: 8. DNA of the CDR3: TGTGCCAGCAGCAGCACAGGGGGCAACGATTCACCCCTCCACTTT. This codes for CASSSTGGNDSPLHF.

The V and J genes are TRBV27 and TRBJ1-1, with 7 bases that match TRBD1. Trimming at V came to 8 bases and at J to 3 bases, leaving 6 bases not matched to a gene. Germline V gene lookup returns CDR1 MNHEY and CDR2 SMNVEV (reference sequence). The CDR3 runs 13 residues. Here the CDR3 DNA reads TGTGCCAGCCAACAGGGGTTGGACACTGAAGCTTTCTTT. It translates to CASQQGLDTEAFF.